Each of the 31 T cell receptor beta chains below was sequenced from the same sample in a study of T cell changes during pregnancy in multiple sclerosis. The assay was immunoSEQ multiplex PCR, and TCRdb's table has in-frame clones only and misses some. This table has about 67,000 clones, 92% appearing once. This sample comprised peripheral blood, obtained after pregnancy. The receptors come from a female donor with multiple sclerosis, enrolled in a pregnancy study.

About this clone: An end of the junction differs from the germline gene, which may be a read error. J is TRBJ2-7 and V is TRBV6-1; 8 nucleotides agree with TRBD1. There are 16 residues in the CDR3. Germline CDR1 and CDR2: MNHNS and SASEGT. The CDR3, as DNA: TGTGCCAGCAGAGAAGCCCCAGGGGGCAGCGCCTACGAGCAGTACTTC. Protein sequence: CASREAPGGSAYEQYF.

V and J are TRBV2 and TRBJ2-7, with D perhaps TRBD2 (5 bases). The CDR3 sequence is 11 residues long. The germline V gene encodes CDR1 SNHLY and CDR2 FYNNEI. Trimming stripped 1 base from V and 9 bases from J, with 7 bases between. CDR3 in DNA: TGTGCCAGCAGTGAAGTGGCGGGGCAGTACTTC. Protein sequence: CASSEVAGQYF.

This clone was seen a single time. The V gene is TRBV6-1, the J gene TRBJ1-5, with D uncertain. The germline V gene encodes CDR1 MNHNS and CDR2 SASEGT. The V gene lost 1 base and the J gene lost 4 bases, with 11 bases spanning the gap. This CDR3 has 15 amino acids. The CDR3 sequence: CASSEGSAENQPQHF. CDR3 sequence (DNA): TGTGCCAGCAGTGAAGGTTCGGCGGAGAATCAGCCCCAGCATTTT.

This chain connects TRBV5-8 to TRBJ1-3; 7 bases are shared with TRBD1. This CDR3 is built from 15 residues. Germline V gene lookup returns CDR1 SGHTS and CDR2 YDEGEE. The ends lost 0 bases at V and 3 bases at J; junction bases unmatched: 3. The CDR3 reads CASSLGGGNGNTIYF. In DNA form, the CDR3 reads TGTGCCAGCAGCTTGGGAGGGGGCAATGGAAACACCATATATTTT. Supplemented by reference TRBV5-8 and TRBJ1-3, the full variable domain reads EAGVTQSPTHLIKTRGQQATLRCSPISGHTSVYWYQQALGLGLQFLLWYDEGEERNRGNFPPRFSGRQFPNYSSELNVNALELEDSALYLCASSLGGGNGNTIYFGEGSWLTVV.

This clone was detected only once. The rearrangement uses TRBV10-1 and TRBJ2-7; 8 bases line up with TRBD2. Trimming removed 6 bases from V and 6 bases from J; junction bases left unmatched: 10. Per the germline V gene, CDR1 is WNHNN and CDR2 is SYGVQD (reference sequence). CDR3 length equals 14 residues. CDR3 loop: CASSAIPAGGEQYF. For the CDR3, the DNA is TGCGCCAGCAGCGCCATCCCGGCGGGGGGCGAGCAGTACTTC.

V usage is TRBV11-2 and J usage is TRBJ1-2; 10 bases agree with TRBD1. V shed 4 bases and J 4 bases; nucleotides not matched to a gene: 6. The CDR3 spans 15 residues. CDR1 and CDR2 from the germline V gene are SGHAT and FQNNGV. The CDR3 DNA reads as TGTGCCAGCAGCTACCCGAGGACAGGGGGCTATGGCTACACCTTC. Protein product: CASSYPRTGGYGYTF. Drawing the rest from reference TRBV11-2 and TRBJ1-2, the complete variable domain is EAGVAQSPRYKIIEKRQSVAFWCNPISGHATLYWYQQILGQGPKLLIQFQNNGVVDDSQLPKDRFSAERLKGVDSTLKIQPAKLEDSAVYLCASSYPRTGGYGYTFGSGTRLTVV.

V and J are TRBV13 and TRBJ1-1; a weak D match, TRBD1 (5 bases). The V end lost 1 base, the J end lost 3 bases, and 18 bases lay between the germline ends. CDR3 length: 17 amino acids. The germline V gene encodes CDR1 PRHDT and CDR2 FYEKMQ (reference sequence). As DNA, the CDR3 is TGTGCCAGCAGCTTAGTAGAATGGGGGGGAATAGACACTGAAGCTTTCTTT. It yields the protein CASSLVEWGGIDTEAFF.

The V call is TRBV6-4, the J call TRBJ2-3; a weak D match, TRBD1 (6 bases). CDR3 length: 14 amino acids. Germline-derived CDR1 and CDR2 are MRHNA and SNTAGT. V was cut by 2 bases and J by 4 bases, with 10 bases left in between. The CDR3 DNA reads TGTGCCAGCAGTGACGGAAGGGGGTCAGATACGCAGTATTTT. This gives the protein CASSDGRGSDTQYF.

DNA for the CDR3: TGTGCCAGCAGCCCAGAGGCAGGGGCCAACACTGAAGCTTTCTTT. Its protein is CASSPEAGANTEAFF. This chain uses TRBV9 with TRBJ1-1, with D possibly TRBD1 on 6 matching bases. The CDR3 loop spans 15 amino acids. Trimming cost V 4 bases and J 2 bases, with 15 bases left between them. Germline CDR1 reads SGDLS; CDR2 reads YYNGEE.

This clone turned up a few times. The rearrangement joins TRBV19 to TRBJ1-2; D is perhaps TRBD1 (5 bases). V lost 6 bases and J lost 2, with 7 bases in between. Germline CDR1 and CDR2: LNHDA and SQIVND (reference sequence). This CDR3 is 12 amino acids long. This CDR3 reads CASRQGNYGYTF. The CDR3 nucleotides read TGTGCCAGTAGGCAGGGCAACTATGGCTACACCTTC.

This chain joins TRBV2 and TRBJ1-1; 12 positions agree with TRBD1. The V gene's germline CDR1 is SNHLY and CDR2 FYNNEI. The junction had 10 bases not matched to a gene; V was cut back by 10 bases and J by 4 bases. The CDR3 length is 15 residues. The CDR3 reads CATEGQGAFSTEAFF. The CDR3 DNA reads TGTGCCACCGAGGGACAGGGGGCCTTCTCCACTGAAGCTTTCTTT.

This clone is a singleton in its sample. CDR3 DNA sequence: TGTGCCAGCAGCGGACGATACAGGTTTGGCACAGATACGCAGTATTTT. It codes for CASSGRYRFGTDTQYF. This sequence joins TRBV5-6 and TRBJ2-3; D is perhaps TRBD1 (5 bases). Germline values: CDR1 SGHDT, CDR2 YYEEEE. The CDR3 runs to 16 residues. The ends were cut back, 4 bases at V and 1 base at J, with 16 bases in the middle.

This clone was seen just once. This chain connects TRBV29-1 to TRBJ1-4; 7 nucleotides agree with TRBD1. The V segment lost 6 bases and the J segment 8 bases; nucleotides outside the gene matches: 15. This CDR3 spans 15 amino acids. Per germline, CDR1 SQVTM and CDR2 ANQGSEA. CDR3: CSVPGQSQGKEKLFF. The CDR3 nucleotides are TGCAGCGTACCGGGACAGTCGCAAGGGAAGGAAAAACTGTTTTTT.

The chain employs TRBV5-6 and TRBJ1-4; D gene ambiguous. Germline V gene data show CDR1 as SGHDT and CDR2 as YYEEEE. There are 14 residues in the CDR3. Between the trimmed V and J ends, which lost 0 bases and 10 bases, there was a span of 13 bases. The CDR3 spells CASSLDGLLGKLFF. The CDR3 nucleotides read TGTGCCAGCAGCTTGGACGGGTTGCTTGGAAAACTGTTTTTT.

The V call is TRBV28, the J call TRBJ2-7; 7 bases match TRBD1. CDR1 is MDHEN and CDR2 is SYDVKM in the germline V gene. After removal of 5 bases from V and 6 bases from J, the junction contained 7 bases not matched to a gene. The CDR3 totals 13 residues. The CDR3: CASSPPDRVEQYF. CDR3 sequence (DNA): TGTGCCAGCAGTCCCCCCGACAGGGTCGAGCAGTACTTC.

The CDR3 loop is CSVEDQGDRGRNYGYTF. The CDR3 DNA reads TGCAGCGTTGAAGATCAAGGTGACAGGGGGCGTAACTATGGCTACACCTTC. The chain combines TRBV29-1 with TRBJ1-2; 10 nucleotides match TRBD1. Germline V gene data show CDR1 as SQVTM and CDR2 as ANQGSEA. The ends lost 0 bases at V and 1 base at J; junction bases unmatched: 8. The CDR3 has 17 amino acids.

The chain couples TRBV5-1 to TRBJ2-3, with 8 bases identical to TRBD2. CDR3 length: 14 residues. The germline gives CDR1 SGHRS, CDR2 YFSETQ. V lost 4 bases to trimming and J lost 6 bases; unmatched junction nucleotides: 7. The CDR3 DNA reads TGCGCCAGCAGCCGGGGGGGTAGTCAGGATACGCAGTATTTT. Amino acid sequence: CASSRGGSQDTQYF.

The CDR3 region is CASSLSYRGGYGYTF. Here the CDR3 DNA reads TGTGCCAGCAGTTTATCTTACAGGGGTGGGTATGGCTACACCTTC. This chain connects TRBV27 to TRBJ1-2, with 7 bases that match TRBD1. V shed 0 bases, J shed 5 bases, and the junction held 6 bases outside the gene matches. This CDR3 comprises 15 residues. Germline CDR1 is MNHEY and CDR2 is SMNVEV (reference sequence).

The gene calls are TRBV30 and TRBJ1-1; D uncertain. This CDR3 region has 13 residues. Trimming stripped 2 bases from V and 3 bases from J, with 10 bases between. From germline, CDR1 is GTSNPN and CDR2 SVGIG (reference sequence). The CDR3 sequence is CAWSRGPDTEAFF. CDR3 in DNA: TGTGCCTGGAGTCGGGGTCCGGACACTGAAGCTTTCTTT.

The V call is TRBV19, the J call TRBJ1-4, with D possibly matching TRBD1 (6 bases). Germline V gene lookup returns CDR1 LNHDA and CDR2 SQIVND (reference sequence). This CDR3 is built from 16 residues. Trimming removed 6 bases at V and 8 bases at J, with 22 bases between. This CDR3 reads CASSRNDPGQGEKLFF. The CDR3 DNA reads as TGTGCCAGTAGCCGCAACGACCCCGGGCAGGGGGAAAAACTGTTTTTT. Based on the CDR3 plus reference TRBV19 and TRBJ1-4, the full variable domain is DGGITQSPKYLFRKEGQNVTLSCEQNLNHDAMYWYRQDPGQGLRLIYYSQIVNDFQKGDIAEGYSVSREKKESFPLTVTSAQKNPTAFYLCASSRNDPGQGEKLFFGSGTQLSVL.

The chain uses TRBV7-2 and TRBJ1-2, with TRBD1 identical over 9 bases. The CDR3 is made up of 16 amino acids. Looked up from germline, CDR1 is SGHTA and CDR2 is FQGNSA. Trimming removed 0 bases from V and 2 bases from J; junction bases left unmatched: 4. CDR3 nucleotides: TGTGCCAGCAGCTTAGCAAGAGGACAGGGGAACTATGGCTACACCTTC. It is translated as CASSLARGQGNYGYTF.

The chain employs TRBV19 and TRBJ1-5; a possible D gene is TRBD1 (5 bases). The CDR3 loop spans 18 amino acids. V lost 2 bases and J lost 1, with 18 bases in between. The V gene's germline CDR1 is LNHDA and CDR2 SQIVND (reference sequence). The CDR3 region is CASSIPFLDSLSNQPQHF. CDR3 DNA sequence: TGTGCCAGTAGTATACCCTTCCTTGACAGTCTGAGCAATCAGCCCCAGCATTTT.

This clone was picked up one time. The CDR3 DNA is TGTGCCAGCAGTGAAAGAGGGACTCGGGGCTACACCTTC. Translating gives CASSERGTRGYTF. V is TRBV2 and J is TRBJ1-2; perhaps TRBD1 as D (5 bases). Trimming took off 2 bases at V and 8 bases at J, with 12 bases between the two ends. Germline CDR1 and CDR2: SNHLY and FYNNEI. The CDR3 extends over 13 amino acids.

The V call is TRBV4-1, the J call TRBJ1-2; 7 positions match TRBD1. Trimming removed 1 base from V and 4 bases from J; junction bases left unmatched: 3. This CDR3 is 14 amino acids long. Germline V gives CDR1 MGHRA, CDR2 YSYEKL. CDR3 sequence reads: CASSQGQGGYGYTF. The CDR3 DNA reads TGCGCCAGCAGCCAAGGACAGGGCGGCTATGGCTACACCTTC.

The rearrangement uses TRBV27 and TRBJ2-1; 13 bases are a match to TRBD2. This CDR3 spans 18 amino acids. V gave up 5 bases and J gave up 4 bases; unmatched junction bases: 11. The V gene's germline CDR1 is MNHEY and CDR2 SMNVEV (reference sequence). The CDR3 DNA sequence: TGTGCCAGCAGTAACTCAATACCGGGACTAGCGGGATACAATGAGCAGTTCTTC. Translation: CASSNSIPGLAGYNEQFF.

This clone appeared once. CDR3 nucleotide sequence: TGTGCCAGCAGTGTCCGGGATGAAACCTACACCTTC. Translating it yields CASSVRDETYTF. V gene TRBV2 combines with J gene TRBJ1-2; D is unclear. This CDR3 is built from 12 residues. From germline, CDR1 is SNHLY and CDR2 FYNNEI. V was trimmed by 4 bases and J by 10 bases, leaving 13 bases between them.

The chain has TRBV6-1 and TRBJ2-1; TRBD1 aligns across 9 bases. Losses at the gene ends were 1 base for V and 10 bases for J; bases not matched to a gene: 5. The germline V gene has CDR1 MNHNS and CDR2 SASEGT. CDR3 size: 14 residues. CDR3 DNA sequence: TGTGCCAGCAGTGAAGGGACAGGGGTAAACGAGCAGTTCTTC. This encodes CASSEGTGVNEQFF.

The CDR3 nucleotides are TGCAGCGCCAGGGACAGGGCCTCCTACGAGCAGTACTTC. Translation: CSARDRASYEQYF. The chain links TRBV29-1 to TRBJ2-7, with 9 bases identical to TRBD1. The CDR3 contains 13 residues. Germline V gives CDR1 SQVTM, CDR2 ANQGSEA. With V trimmed by 7 bases and J by 0 bases, 4 bases remained unmatched.

V is TRBV28 and J is TRBJ1-1; D is perhaps TRBD1 (5 bases). V lost 7 bases, J lost 6 bases, and 9 bases lay in between. Germline CDR1 reads MDHEN; CDR2 reads SYDVKM. The CDR3 loop spans 11 amino acids. This CDR3 reads CASNPGPEAFF. The CDR3 DNA reads as TGTGCCAGCAATCCAGGGCCTGAAGCTTTCTTT.

CDR3 sequence: CSVGLPRETGFYEQYF. Written as DNA, the CDR3 is TGCAGCGTGGGACTTCCGCGTGAGACAGGGTTCTACGAGCAGTACTTC. This sequence joins TRBV29-1 and TRBJ2-7; a weak D match, TRBD1 (7 bases). The CDR3 is 16 residues long. Germline V gene sequence: CDR1 SQVTM, CDR2 ANQGSEA. Trimming pared 6 bases from V and 3 bases from J, leaving 24 bases between.

A single count supports this clone. The V gene is TRBV11-1, the J gene TRBJ2-1, with 14 positions matching TRBD2. Germline V gene lookup returns CDR1 SGHAT and CDR2 FQDESV (reference sequence). CDR3 length: 15 amino acids. Unmatched junction bases numbered 2, after V lost 5 bases and J lost 5 bases. The CDR3 sequence is CASSLGLAGDNEQFF. The CDR3 coding sequence is TGTGCCAGCAGCCTGGGACTAGCGGGAGACAATGAGCAGTTCTTC.